This record concerns one TCR beta chain sequence. This specimen comes from a study of CD8 T cells in Susac syndrome. The germline V gene encodes CDR1 LGHNA and CDR2 YNFKEQ. Trimming pared 0 bases from V and 5 bases from J, leaving 16 bases between. There are 16 residues in the CDR3. The RNA, 0.5 to 1 ug, was put through reverse transcription using random hexamers. From the immunoSEQ multiplex PCR reads, TCRdb called clonotypes with MiXCR, one entry per CDR3 protein. This sample has under 200,000 distinct CDR3 sequences, with 75% to 95% found just once. The receptor comes from a human donor with Susac syndrome. Sequencing input: CD4+ T cells from PBMCs. This chain links TRBV4-2 with TRBJ2-5, with D perhaps matching TRBD1 (5 bases). The chain's CDR3 is CASSQDRQGKGETQYF. CDR3 DNA: TGTGCCAGCAGCCAAGATCGCCAGGGAAAGGGGGAGACCCAGTACTTC.